This note documents a single TCR beta chain sequence. Antigen: not known. 60 Vbeta and 13 Jbeta primers were used in PCR. Sequencing used immunoSEQ multiplex PCR; TCRdb keeps in-frame clones, though not all of them. The data show over 120,000 clones, about 10% seen once. The sample belongs to a study of cytomegalovirus exposure and HLA in healthy donors. The V gene's germline CDR1 is MNHEY and CDR2 SVGAGI. Trimming cost V 5 bases and J 2 bases, with 15 bases left between them. The CDR3 totals 15 residues. Findings of the study overall: It was 150 to 200 TCR beta chains that were listed as cytomegalovirus-associated.

The V and J genes are TRBV6-5 and TRBJ1-2; tentative D call: TRBD1 (6 bases). Specimen: PBMCs. This TCR derives from a man over 45 in good health and CMV-seronegative. This CDR3 reads CASSPLVRGNYGYTF. CDR3 nucleotide sequence: TGTGCCAGCAGTCCCCTCGTGAGGGGGAACTATGGCTACACCTTC.